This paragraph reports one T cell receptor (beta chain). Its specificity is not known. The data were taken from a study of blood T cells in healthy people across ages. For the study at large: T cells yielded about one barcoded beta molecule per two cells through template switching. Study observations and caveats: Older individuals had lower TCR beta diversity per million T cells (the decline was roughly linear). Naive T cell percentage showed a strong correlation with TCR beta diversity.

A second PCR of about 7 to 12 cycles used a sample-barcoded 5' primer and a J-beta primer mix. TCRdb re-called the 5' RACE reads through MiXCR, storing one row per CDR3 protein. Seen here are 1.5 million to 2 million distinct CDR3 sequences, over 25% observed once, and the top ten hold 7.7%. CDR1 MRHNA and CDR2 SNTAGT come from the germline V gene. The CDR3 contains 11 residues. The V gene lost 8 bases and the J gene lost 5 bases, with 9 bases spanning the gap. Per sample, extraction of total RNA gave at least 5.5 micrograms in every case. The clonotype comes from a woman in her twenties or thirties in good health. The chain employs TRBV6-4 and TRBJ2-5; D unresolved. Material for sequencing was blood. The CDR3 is CASQPMETQYF. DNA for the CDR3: TGTGCCAGCCAACCGATGGAGACCCAGTACTTC.